This T cell receptor (beta chain) stems from a study of early T cells in non-severe SARS-CoV-2 infection. From the 5' RACE reads, TCRdb called clonotypes with MiXCR, one entry per CDR3 protein. Here the sample spans about 36,000 distinct CDR3 sequences, 6% to 8.5% being singletons. Ten or more counts support this clonotype. Germline CDR1 SQVTM, CDR2 ANQGSEA. This CDR3 is 14 amino acids long. V gave up 4 bases and J gave up 4 bases; unmatched junction bases: 2. This sample comprised whole blood, obtained at baseline. The sequence was obtained from an adult who was a healthcare worker with PCR-confirmed SARS-CoV-2 infection or an uninfected control (not recorded which). V gene TRBV29-1 combines with J gene TRBJ2-6; TRBD1 agrees at 9 bases. The CDR3, as DNA: TGCAGCGTTGGACAGGGGGACGGGGCCAACGTCCTGACTTTC. This sequence encodes CSVGQGDGANVLTF. Full variable domain (rest looked up from reference TRBV29-1 and TRBJ2-6): SAVISQKPSRDICQRGTSLTIQCQVDSQVTMMFWYRQQPGQSLTLIATANQGSEATYESGFVIDKFPISRPNLTFSTLTVSNMSPEDSSIYLCSVGQGDGANVLTFGAGSRLTVL.